The 15 T cell receptor beta chains given below trace back to one sample, sequenced in a study of T cell responses to AZD1222 COVID-19 vaccine. Generated by immunoSEQ multiplex PCR, the TCRdb table keeps only in-frame clones and is missing some. The profile shows about 120,000 clones, roughly nine tenths of them singletons. The sequenced sample was peripheral blood, obtained on day 0 of AZD1222 vaccination. Receptors were obtained from an adult in good health.

Relative to its sample, this clone is medium-sized. This CDR3 is also generated by other DNA sequences in the sample. The rearrangement joins TRBV6-4 to TRBJ1-1, with D unclear. Germline CDR1 is MRHNA and CDR2 is SNTAGT. The CDR3 loop spans 13 amino acids. Deletions cut 3 bases from V and 3 bases from J, with 8 bases between. The CDR3 DNA is TGTGCCAGCAGTGAAGACGGCCACACTGAAGCTTTCTTT. This sequence encodes CASSEDGHTEAFF.

This chain uses TRBV24-1 with TRBJ1-2; tentative D call: TRBD1 (5 bases). Germline V gene sequence: CDR1 KGHDR, CDR2 SFDVKD. Trimming took 4 bases from V and 4 from J, leaving 15 bases between them. This CDR3 contains 15 residues. The CDR3 sequence is CATSDSRGGSYGYTF. The CDR3 DNA reads TGTGCCACCAGTGACTCCCGTGGGGGTAGCTATGGCTACACCTTC.

V is TRBV12-3 or TRBV12-4 and J is TRBJ2-1; no firm D call. V was clipped by 2 bases and J by 5 bases, with 1 base between them. This CDR3 has 11 amino acids. The CDR3 nucleotides read TGTGCCAGCAGTTTACACAATGAGCAGTTCTTC. It translates to CASSLHNEQFF.

This clone was observed once. The rearrangement links TRBV4-1 to TRBJ1-1, with a weak D call TRBD1 (5 bases). This CDR3 has 16 amino acids. V shed 1 base and J shed 4 bases, with 16 bases lying between them. Per the germline V gene, CDR1 is MGHRA and CDR2 is YSYEKL. The CDR3 protein is CASSQARGFGVTEAFF. CDR3 in DNA: TGCGCCAGCAGCCAAGCAAGGGGCTTCGGTGTCACTGAAGCTTTCTTT.

In this sample, this clone turned up once. The chain joins TRBV9 to TRBJ1-6, with D maybe TRBD1 (6 bases). In germline, CDR1 is SGDLS, CDR2 YYNGEE. The CDR3 runs to 16 residues. Between the trimmed V and J ends, which lost 0 bases and 3 bases, there was a span of 10 bases. The CDR3 spells CASSVGQDNYNSPLHF. DNA for the CDR3: TGTGCCAGCAGCGTAGGACAGGACAACTATAATTCACCCCTCCACTTT. The whole variable domain, remainder taken from reference TRBV9 and TRBJ1-6, is DSGVTQTPKHLITATGQRVTLRCSPRSGDLSVYWYQQSLDQGLQFLIQYYNGEERAKGNILERFSAQQFPDLHSELNLSSLELGDSALYFCASSVGQDNYNSPLHFGNGTRLTVT.

The CDR3 nucleotides are TGTGCCAGCAGCCCACAGCGCGGAAACACCATATATTTT. This encodes CASSPQRGNTIYF. The chain is built from TRBV7-8 and TRBJ1-3, with D unresolved. Looked up from germline, CDR1 is SGHVS and CDR2 is FQNEAQ. With 5 bases removed from V and 4 bases from J, the gap between germline ends came to 9 bases. The CDR3 is 13 residues long.

In its sample, this clone was seen a few times. V usage is TRBV11-2 and J usage is TRBJ1-4; D is ambiguous. This CDR3 has 14 residues. Germline CDR1 is SGHAT and CDR2 is FQNNGV. V lost 1 base and J lost 6, with 9 bases in between. The CDR3 nucleotides are TGTGCCAGCAGCTTAGGGGATATGGATGAAAAACTGTTTTTT. It specifies CASSLGDMDEKLFF.

This rearrangement joins TRBV19 to TRBJ1-4; D is uncertain. Trimming took 5 bases from V and 0 from J, leaving 7 bases between them. The CDR3 runs 14 residues. CDR1 LNHDA and CDR2 SQIVND come from the germline V gene (reference sequence). The CDR3 protein is CASSRYTTNEKLFF. The CDR3 nucleotides are TGTGCCAGTAGTCGGTATACAACTAATGAAAAACTGTTTTTT.

The chain couples TRBV5-1 to TRBJ2-2, with D maybe TRBD1 (5 bases). The CDR3 is 15 residues long. V was cut by 0 bases and J by 1 base, with 7 bases left in between. The V gene's germline CDR1 is SGHRS and CDR2 YFSETQ. The CDR3 coding sequence is TGCGCCAGCAGCTTGGGACAGATGAACACCGGGGAGCTGTTTTTT. It encodes CASSLGQMNTGELFF.

The rearrangement joins TRBV7-2 to TRBJ1-4; D is perhaps TRBD1 (5 bases). Per the germline V gene, CDR1 is SGHTA and CDR2 is FQGNSA. Trimming pared 3 bases from V and 1 base from J, leaving 6 bases between. The CDR3 is 14 residues long. DNA of the CDR3: TGTGCCAGCAGCTTGGGGGGAACTAATGAAAAACTGTTTTTT. Its protein product is CASSLGGTNEKLFF.

This clone appeared a few times. The V gene is TRBV12-3 or TRBV12-4, the J gene TRBJ2-2; no clear D gene. V shed 7 bases and J shed 5 bases, with 11 bases lying between them. The CDR3 is 13 amino acids. CDR3 DNA: TGTGCCAGCACGACACATAGTACCGGGGAGCTGTTTTTT. The encoded protein is CASTTHSTGELFF.

The chain joins TRBV2 to TRBJ1-2; possible D gene TRBD1, 6 bases. V gave up 5 bases and J gave up 8 bases, with 9 bases separating them. The CDR3 runs to 11 residues. Germline CDR1 and CDR2: SNHLY and FYNNEI. CDR3 sequence reads: CASSQGSGYTF. CDR3 nucleotides: TGTGCCAGCAGTCAGGGGAGCGGCTACACCTTC.

This clone was found once. The genes are TRBV7-2 and TRBJ2-7, with TRBD1 as a possible D gene (6 bases). V lost 2 bases and J 4 bases, leaving 15 bases between the germline ends. The germline V gene encodes CDR1 SGHTA and CDR2 FQGNSA. This CDR3 contains 15 residues. The CDR3 region has the DNA TGTGCCAGCAGCTTATCCCGGGCAGGGGCGTACGAGCAGTACTTC. Translated, it gives CASSLSRAGAYEQYF. The entire variable domain, with the rest obtained from reference TRBV7-2 and TRBJ2-7, is as follows: GAGVSQSPSNKVTEKGKDVELRCDPISGHTALYWYRQSLGQGLEFLIYFQGNSAPDKSGLPSDRFSAERTGGSVSTLTIQRTQQEDSAVYLCASSLSRAGAYEQYFGPGTRLTVT.

This chain links TRBV6-6 with TRBJ2-2; 10 bases align to TRBD2. CDR3 size: 13 residues. Germline CDR1 and CDR2: MNHNY and SVGAGI (reference sequence). Unmatched junction bases numbered 3, after V lost 8 bases and J lost 6 bases. Written as DNA, the CDR3 is TGTGCCAGCCGGACTAGCGGTCCCGGGGAGCTGTTTTTT. This encodes CASRTSGPGELFF.

V usage is TRBV6-5 and J usage is TRBJ1-5, with a weak D call TRBD1 (6 bases). V gave up 4 bases and J gave up 1 base, with 14 bases separating them. The CDR3 runs to 16 residues. Germline values: CDR1 MNHEY, CDR2 SVGAGI. The CDR3 coding sequence is TGTGCCAGCAGTTTGTACGGACAGACCAGCAATCAGCCCCAGCATTTT. Its translation is CASSLYGQTSNQPQHF.